This TCR beta chain comes out of a study of blood T cell repertoires in COVID-19. Germline V gives CDR1 LNHDA, CDR2 SQIVND (reference sequence). The CDR3 sequence is 14 residues long. V lost 3 bases to trimming and J lost 1 base, with 10 bases between them. This clone was seen more than once but under ten times. Clones were sequenced by immunoSEQ multiplex PCR, and TCRdb holds only the in-frame ones, with some missing. The sample shows just over 90,000 clones, 85% to 90% of them seen only once. The sequence was collected from a human donor with active COVID-19. The donor label of this sample is uncertain. The sequenced sample consisted of peripheral blood. The rearrangement uses TRBV19 and TRBJ2-7; D possibly corresponds to TRBD1 (6 bases). Written as DNA, the CDR3 is TGTGCCAGTAGTATGTCCGGACAGTCCTACGAGCAGTACTTC. Encoded protein: CASSMSGQSYEQYF. The whole variable domain, remainder taken from reference TRBV19 and TRBJ2-7, is DGGITQSPKYLFRKEGQNVTLSCEQNLNHDAMYWYRQDPGQGLRLIYYSQIVNDFQKGDIAEGYSVSREKKESFPLTVTSAQKNPTAFYLCASSMSGQSYEQYFGPGTRLTVT.